The 14 T cell receptor beta chains reported below all come from one sample, sequenced in a study of blood T cell repertoires in COVID-19. Repertoires were generated with immunoSEQ multiplex PCR, while TCRdb's copy carries only in-frame clones and drops some. The table lists 280,000 or so clones, nearly 90% of them singletons. The sequencing sample was made of PBMCs or T cells enriched from blood (not recorded which). These receptors all stem from a woman in her late teens or twenties with acute COVID-19.

This rearrangement joins TRBV6-5 to TRBJ1-1; TRBD1 is a possible D gene (6 bases). V shed 7 bases and J shed 0 bases, with 12 bases lying between them. The CDR3 has 14 amino acids. From germline, CDR1 is MNHEY and CDR2 SVGAGI. DNA for the CDR3: TGTGCCAGCAACAGGGACAACTTGAACACTGAAGCTTTCTTT. Its protein is CASNRDNLNTEAFF.

In nucleotides, the CDR3 is TGTGCCAGCAGCCTGAGGCAGACGAACACTGAAGCTTTCTTT. It codes for CASSLRQTNTEAFF. This chain links TRBV7-2 with TRBJ1-1; D not resolved. Trimming removed 5 bases at V and 1 base at J, with 11 bases between. The CDR3 has 14 amino acids. Germline lookup yields CDR1 SGHTA and CDR2 FQGNSA.

This chain joins TRBV4-1 and TRBJ1-4; D remains ambiguous. The CDR3 consists of 15 residues. Germline assignment: CDR1 MGHRA and CDR2 YSYEKL. Trimming removed 1 base from V and 8 bases from J, with 14 bases in between. The CDR3: CASSQGTQAGEKLFF. The DNA of the CDR3 is TGCGCCAGCAGCCAAGGAACTCAGGCGGGGGAAAAACTGTTTTTT.

The rearrangement links TRBV2 to TRBJ2-7; TRBD2 might be the D (5 bases). The CDR3 totals 11 residues. V dropped 8 bases and J dropped 7 bases, with 12 bases sitting between them. The germline CDR1 and CDR2 sequences are SNHLY and FYNNEI. As DNA, the CDR3 is TGTGCCAGCTCGAGGGTTCGTGAGCAGTACTTC. Protein sequence: CASSRVREQYF.

The rearrangement joins TRBV19 to TRBJ1-1; the match to TRBD1 covers 7 bases. The CDR3 is 14 residues long. J lost 6 bases, V lost 3 bases, and 7 bases had no gene match. CDR1 and CDR2 from the germline V gene are LNHDA and SQIVND (reference sequence). CDR3 sequence (DNA): TGTGCCAGTAGTATCCCGTGGGACAGCGCTGAAGCTTTCTTT. Its translation: CASSIPWDSAEAFF.

The chain has TRBV14 and TRBJ1-4, with 8 nucleotides matching TRBD1. Germline V gives CDR1 SGHDN, CDR2 FVKESK. V lost 2 bases and J lost 5; bases outside the gene matches: 4. CDR3 length equals 15 residues. The CDR3 nucleotides read TGTGCCAGCAGCCAATCCGGGACAGGAAATGAAAAACTGTTTTTT. Translated, it gives CASSQSGTGNEKLFF.

The rearrangement joins TRBV2 to TRBJ1-1; TRBD1 is a possible D gene (6 bases). V lost 6 bases and J 4 bases, leaving 15 bases between the germline ends. This CDR3 region has 14 residues. Germline CDR1 SNHLY, CDR2 FYNNEI. CDR3 region: CASRGMGAVTEAFF. CDR3 sequence (DNA): TGTGCCAGCAGGGGGATGGGGGCAGTCACTGAAGCTTTCTTT.

To note about this clone: Additional DNA sequences in this sample encode the identical CDR3. The chain links TRBV12-3 or TRBV12-4 to TRBJ1-1; TRBD1 matches 8 bases. V lost 6 bases, J lost 4 bases, and 4 bases stayed unmatched. The CDR3 consists of 13 residues. Here the CDR3 DNA reads TGTGCCAGCAGCTCAACAGGGGGCACTGAAGCTTTCTTT. Encoded protein: CASSSTGGTEAFF.

This sequence joins TRBV28 and TRBJ1-5, with 9 bases matching TRBD1. With V trimmed by 6 bases and J by 6 bases, 9 bases remained unmatched. Germline CDR1 is MDHEN and CDR2 is SYDVKM. The CDR3 has 15 amino acids. The CDR3 DNA follows: TGTGCCAGCAGACGACCGGGACAGGGCCCTCAGCCCCAGCATTTT. Its translation: CASRRPGQGPQPQHF.

V gene TRBV12-3 or TRBV12-4 combines with J gene TRBJ1-5; D gene ambiguous. CDR3 length equals 13 residues. The V end lost 6 bases, the J end lost 7 bases, and 13 bases lay between the germline ends. DNA for the CDR3: TGTGCCAGCAGGGAGGGTATCTCACAGCCCCAGCATTTT. This sequence encodes CASREGISQPQHF.

This clone was seen only once. The chain joins TRBV15 to TRBJ2-2; D may be TRBD1 (6 bases). Trimming took off 3 bases at V and 5 bases at J, with 10 bases between the two ends. Germline V CDR1 and CDR2: LNHNV, YYDKDF (reference sequence). The CDR3 extends over 14 amino acids. The CDR3 bases are TGTGCCACCAGCAGGAACAGGGAAACCGGGGAGCTGTTTTTT. Encoded protein: CATSRNRETGELFF.

The V gene is TRBV5-6, the J gene TRBJ1-1; D is unresolved. CDR3 length equals 14 residues. Trimming pared 5 bases from V and 0 bases from J, leaving 11 bases between. The germline CDR1 and CDR2 sequences are SGHDT and YYEEEE. CDR3 sequence reads: CASRSELMNTEAFF. The CDR3 region has the DNA TGTGCCAGCAGAAGCGAACTCATGAACACTGAAGCTTTCTTT.

The chain links TRBV24-1 to TRBJ2-7; no clear D gene. The CDR3 is 12 amino acids. Trimming took off 6 bases at V and 3 bases at J, with 8 bases between the two ends. Germline V gives CDR1 KGHDR, CDR2 SFDVKD. The CDR3 spells CATSRSGYEQYF. CDR3 DNA sequence: TGTGCCACCAGTCGTAGTGGCTACGAGCAGTACTTC.

The rearrangement joins TRBV11-2 to TRBJ1-4; 7 bases match TRBD1. CDR3 length: 17 residues. Germline trimming cut 1 base from V and 3 bases from J; bases unmatched to any gene: 8. CDR1 is SGHAT, CDR2 FQNNGV, per germline. The CDR3 sequence: CASSLGQGPFPNEKLFF. The CDR3 DNA reads as TGTGCCAGCAGCTTAGGACAGGGACCCTTTCCTAATGAAAAACTGTTTTTT.